Described below is a single TCR beta chain sequence and its context. This record belongs to a study of shared clonotypes between healthy human individuals. Profiling relied on immunoSEQ multiplex PCR, and the TCRdb table lists in-frame clones only, not all of them. The data show over a million clones, with approximately 96% seen just once and approximately 1% held by the top ten. Trimming cost V 7 bases and J 2 bases, with 11 bases left between them. This CDR3 is built from 13 residues. Germline values: CDR1 SNHLY, CDR2 FYNNEI. The receptor comes from a man aged 25-40 years in good health. The sample consisted of naive CD4+ T cells sorted from blood. Regarding subset: CD45RA+ positively selected. This chain links TRBV2 with TRBJ2-5, with TRBD1 as a possible D gene (6 bases). The CDR3 spells CASKRDIQETQYF. CDR3 nucleotide sequence: TGTGCCAGCAAACGGGACATTCAAGAGACCCAGTACTTC.